The 28 T cell receptor beta chains listed next were all sequenced from one sample in a study of Graves' ophthalmopathy and Graves' hyperthyroidism. Scientists amplified the TCR beta CDR3 regions from RNA transcripts. Second-round multiplex PCR came after a first-round RT-PCR that employed HTBI primers. TCRdb passed the multiplex PCR reads through MiXCR, listing each CDR3 protein once. The sample includes some 360,000 distinct CDR3 sequences, about a sixth seen only once; the top ten take roughly 2.3%. Sequencing was performed on peripheral blood. The receptors originated from an adult woman with stable Graves' hyperthyroidism.

There are many counts of this clonotype. The rearrangement links TRBV10-3 to TRBJ1-5; D is ambiguous. The CDR3 loop spans 13 amino acids. V lost 11 bases and J lost 4, with 15 bases in between. Germline V lookup: CDR1 ENHRY, CDR2 SYGVKD. The CDR3 DNA reads as TGTGCCTTTCGGGCAGACGGGAATCAGCCCCAGCATTTT. Its translation: CAFRADGNQPQHF.

The V gene is TRBV4-2, the J gene TRBJ2-7; weak D call: TRBD2 (6 bases). Germline loops: CDR1 LGHNA, CDR2 YNFKEQ. The CDR3 has 16 residues. The ends were cut back, 1 base at V and 7 bases at J, with 20 bases in the middle. The CDR3 bases are TGTGCCAGCAGCCAAGGTTTCGTCGGGGGTGTGTTGGAGCAGTACTTC. Translated: CASSQGFVGGVLEQYF.

This clonotype was observed many times. The chain couples TRBV7-9 to TRBJ2-7; maybe TRBD1 (5 bases). The V end lost 5 bases, the J end lost 0 bases, and 14 bases lay between the germline ends. The CDR3 has 15 residues. From germline, CDR1 is SEHNR and CDR2 FQNEAQ (reference sequence). CDR3 residues: CASSPTTVTSYEQYF. In DNA, the CDR3 is TGTGCCAGCAGCCCAACGACAGTAACCTCCTACGAGCAGTACTTC.

The gene calls are TRBV6-5 and TRBJ2-6, with D hard to call. This CDR3 contains 15 residues. The germline CDR1 and CDR2 sequences are MNHEY and SVGAGI. V shed 2 bases and J shed 2 bases, with 7 bases lying between them. The CDR3 protein is CASSYRSTGANVLTF. The DNA for the CDR3 is TGTGCCAGCAGTTACAGAAGTACTGGGGCCAACGTCCTGACTTTC.

Comments on this clonotype: A read error may produce the germline difference seen at one junction end. The genes are TRBV12-3 or TRBV12-4 and TRBJ1-1; D is undetermined. This CDR3 has 12 residues. The CDR3 is CASSFGPHQTPF. The CDR3 DNA is TGTGCCAGCAGTTTTGGGCCGCACCAGACACCTTTT.

A word on this clonotype: The junction shows a germline mismatch at one end, possibly a read error. The chain has TRBV12-3 or TRBV12-4 and TRBJ2-7; D is ambiguous. CDR3 length: 15 amino acids. This chain's CDR3 is CASSFALLTTYEQYF. In DNA, the CDR3 is TGTGCTAGCAGTTTTGCGCTTCTAACAACATACGAGCAGTACTTC.

This clonotype appeared many times. V is TRBV4-3 and J is TRBJ2-6, with D unresolved. Per the germline V gene, CDR1 is LGHNA and CDR2 is YSLEER. V lost 0 bases to trimming and J lost 4 bases, with 7 bases between them. The CDR3 is made up of 15 amino acids. The CDR3 nucleotides read TGCGCCAGCAGCCAAGATGGTGGGGGGGCCAACGTCCTGACTTTC. This codes for CASSQDGGGANVLTF.

About this clonotype itself: Since no conserved phenylalanine or tryptophan closes the CDR3, a read error is the likely cause. This chain links TRBV6-1 with TRBJ1-3; a possible D gene is TRBD1 (5 bases). Trimming stripped 6 bases from V and 2 bases from J, with 14 bases between. The CDR3 spans 15 residues. The germline V gene encodes CDR1 MNHNS and CDR2 SASEGT. The CDR3 coding sequence is TGTGCCAGCAGCGAGGCTCAGGGACCTGGAAACACCATATATGTT. Translation: CASSEAQGPGNTIYV.

This chain uses TRBV12-3 or TRBV12-4 with TRBJ1-1; no clear D gene. V dropped 10 bases and J dropped 1 base, with 10 bases sitting between them. The CDR3 contains 12 residues. As DNA, the CDR3 is TGTGCCAACGGGAGGTCGAACACTGAAGCTTTCTTT. It yields the protein CANGRSNTEAFF.

The chain uses TRBV3-1 and TRBJ2-7; 12 nucleotides line up with TRBD2. The CDR3 is made up of 17 amino acids. Trimming took 2 bases from V and 4 from J; bases not matched to a gene: 9. Germline V CDR1 and CDR2: LGHDT, YNNKEL (reference sequence). In DNA form, the CDR3 reads TGTGCCAGCAGCCAAAGAGGGATTCTAGCGGGAGGGTACGAGCAGTACTTC. The encoded protein is CASSQRGILAGGYEQYF.

This clonotype was seen repeatedly, ten times or more. The chain combines TRBV28 with TRBJ2-5, with 12 positions matching TRBD2. V shed 6 bases, J shed 5 bases, and the junction held 22 bases outside the gene matches. The CDR3 is made up of 20 amino acids. In germline, CDR1 is MDHEN, CDR2 SYDVKM. CDR3 protein: CASRRFPRGLLAGGGETQYF. The CDR3 bases are TGTGCCAGCAGGAGATTTCCAAGGGGTTTACTAGCGGGAGGTGGGGAGACCCAGTACTTC.

The J gene is TRBJ2-6, the V gene TRBV5-1, with D tentatively TRBD2 (6 bases). Germline CDR1 SGHRS, CDR2 YFSETQ. The germline V and J ends were trimmed by 5 bases and 4 bases, with 10 bases remaining between them. The CDR3 consists of 14 residues. CDR3 sequence: CASSGAGGANVLTF. The CDR3 nucleotides read TGCGCCAGCAGTGGCGCGGGGGGGGCCAACGTCCTGACTTTC.

This clonotype was counted many times. V gene TRBV9 combines with J gene TRBJ2-3, with 7 bases aligning to TRBD1. The V gene end was trimmed by 3 bases and the J gene end by 1 base; junction bases not matched to a gene: 5. The CDR3 covers 15 residues. The germline gives CDR1 SGDLS, CDR2 YYNGEE. CDR3 sequence reads: CASSEGAYGTDTQYF. The CDR3 DNA is TGTGCCAGCAGCGAGGGGGCGTACGGCACAGATACGCAGTATTTT.

There are many counts of this clonotype. The V and J genes are TRBV6-1 and TRBJ1-2; D ambiguous. Trimming pared 4 bases from V and 3 bases from J, leaving 9 bases between. The CDR3 runs 13 residues. The germline gives CDR1 MNHNS, CDR2 SASEGT. For the CDR3, the DNA is TGTGCCAGCAGTGGTCACGGATACTATGGCTACACCTTC. This codes for CASSGHGYYGYTF.

This rearrangement joins TRBV27 to TRBJ2-7; TRBD1 is a possible D gene (6 bases). Germline lookup yields CDR1 MNHEY and CDR2 SMNVEV (reference sequence). Trimming removed 10 bases from V and 1 base from J, with 14 bases in between. This CDR3 spans 13 amino acids. The DNA for the CDR3 is TGTGCCATTCGGACAGCCTCTTCCTACGAGCAGTACTTC. This codes for CAIRTASSYEQYF.

The table lists this clonotype with many counts. The chain has TRBV20-1 and TRBJ1-1; 10 bases are a match to TRBD1. This CDR3 spans 15 amino acids. The ends lost 3 bases at V and 4 bases at J; junction bases unmatched: 8. The germline V gene has CDR1 DFQATT and CDR2 SNEGSKA (reference sequence). The CDR3 DNA reads as TGCAGTGCTAGTGGGACGACAGGGGGCTCCACTGAAGCTTTCTTT. Its protein is CSASGTTGGSTEAFF.

The chain links TRBV20-1 to TRBJ1-1; D may be TRBD1 (6 bases). CDR3 length equals 16 residues. Trimming removed 3 bases at V and 0 bases at J, with 17 bases between. Germline lookup yields CDR1 DFQATT and CDR2 SNEGSKA (reference sequence). The CDR3 DNA reads as TGCAGTGCTAGTGCTTTGGACAGTCTAATGAACACTGAAGCTTTCTTT. This sequence encodes CSASALDSLMNTEAFF.

This clonotype was detected many times. The junction shows a germline mismatch at one end, possibly a read error. V and J are TRBV4-1 and TRBJ2-7; TRBD1 is a possible D gene (6 bases). The CDR3 totals 14 residues. Germline V gives CDR1 MGHRA, CDR2 YSYEKL. CDR3 nucleotides: TGCGCCAGCAGCCAGGCGACAGGCTCCAACGAGCAGTACTTC. It encodes CASSQATGSNEQYF.

In this sample, this clonotype turned up many times. This chain connects TRBV6-1 to TRBJ2-5; TRBD1 is a possible D gene (6 bases). V was shortened by 2 bases and J by 3 bases, with 7 bases between the two germline ends. The CDR3 length is 13 residues. The germline CDR1 and CDR2 sequences are MNHNS and SASEGT. Here the CDR3 DNA reads TGTGCCAGCAGTGAACACAGGGAAGAGACCCAGTACTTC. Amino acids: CASSEHREETQYF.

This clonotype occurred many times. The chain recombines TRBV6-5 with TRBJ2-7; the match to TRBD2 covers 9 bases. Germline V gene data show CDR1 as MNHEY and CDR2 as SVGAGI. There are 15 residues in the CDR3. V dropped 2 bases and J dropped 2; count of bases not matched to a gene: 4. In DNA, the CDR3 is TGTGCCAGCAGTTACGGACTAGCGCCTACCTACGAGCAGTACTTC. It specifies CASSYGLAPTYEQYF.

Ten or more counts support this clonotype. This sequence joins TRBV11-2 and TRBJ2-7, with TRBD2 matching 8 bases. Per the germline V gene, CDR1 is SGHAT and CDR2 is FQNNGV. The J segment lost 2 bases and the V segment lost 4 bases, leaving 4 bases of the junction unmatched. The CDR3 loop spans 14 amino acids. The chain's CDR3 is CASSSTSVPYEQYF. Written as DNA, the CDR3 is TGTGCCAGCAGCTCGACTAGCGTACCCTACGAGCAGTACTTC.

This clonotype was observed a few times. This chain uses TRBV5-1 with TRBJ2-2, with D possibly TRBD1 on 5 matching bases. CDR3 length: 15 amino acids. Germline CDR1 is SGHRS and CDR2 is YFSETQ. V was cut by 1 base and J by 8 bases, with 15 bases left in between. This CDR3 reads CASSLTGPFAGELFF. The DNA for the CDR3 is TGCGCCAGCAGCTTGACAGGTCCCTTTGCGGGGGAGCTGTTTTTT.

V gene TRBV6-5 combines with J gene TRBJ1-1; possible D gene TRBD1, 6 bases. From germline, CDR1 is MNHEY and CDR2 SVGAGI. V was clipped by 2 bases and J by 0 bases, with 16 bases between them. The CDR3 extends over 17 amino acids. DNA for the CDR3: TGTGCCAGCAGTTACCCCGTCCAACAGGGAATGAACACTGAAGCTTTCTTT. Its translation is CASSYPVQQGMNTEAFF.

The V gene is TRBV5-1, the J gene TRBJ2-2; tentatively, D is TRBD1 or TRBD2 (5 bases each). The CDR3 loop spans 13 amino acids. CDR1 is SGHRS, CDR2 YFSETQ, per germline. V gave up 8 bases and J gave up 4 bases, with 12 bases separating them. The CDR3 reads CASRDGPTGELFF. The CDR3 nucleotides read TGCGCCAGTCGGGACGGGCCCACCGGGGAGCTGTTTTTT.

Concerning this clonotype itself: This may come from a read error, since a much larger clone is one base off. The chain uses TRBV28 and TRBJ2-7; unclear D gene. Germline-derived CDR1 and CDR2 are MDHEN and SYDVKM. This CDR3 is built from 14 residues. The CDR3 DNA sequence: TGTCCCAGCAGCCTTAAAGACCGGTCCTACGAGCAGTACTTC. This encodes CPSSLKDRSYEQYF.

This clonotype was counted many times. V and J are TRBV28 and TRBJ1-6; 9 nucleotides match TRBD1. Looked up from germline, CDR1 is MDHEN and CDR2 is SYDVKM. After removal of 6 bases from V and 10 bases from J, the junction contained 4 bases not matched to a gene. The CDR3 spans 13 residues. The CDR3 coding sequence is TGTGCCAGCAGCCGGGACAGGGACTCACCCCTCCACTTT. Translating gives CASSRDRDSPLHF. The full variable domain, in which reference TRBV28 and TRBJ1-6 provide the parts outside the CDR3, is DVKVTQSSRYLVKRTGEKVFLECVQDMDHENMFWYRQDPGLGLRLIYFSYDVKMKEKGDIPEGYSVSREKKERFSLILESASTNQTSMYLCASSRDRDSPLHFGNGTRLTVT.

Many counts were recorded for this clonotype. The V gene is TRBV28, the J gene TRBJ2-1; D possibly uses TRBD1 or TRBD2 (7 bases each). Trimming pared 5 bases from V and 4 bases from J, leaving 18 bases between. Germline V gene data show CDR1 as MDHEN and CDR2 as SYDVKM. The CDR3 spans 16 residues. CDR3 loop: CASSRPTGRGYNEQFF. The CDR3 nucleotides read TGTGCCAGCAGTAGGCCGACAGGGAGGGGGTACAATGAGCAGTTCTTC. The full variable domain, in which reference TRBV28 and TRBJ2-1 provide the parts outside the CDR3, is DVKVTQSSRYLVKRTGEKVFLECVQDMDHENMFWYRQDPGLGLRLIYFSYDVKMKEKGDIPEGYSVSREKKERFSLILESASTNQTSMYLCASSRPTGRGYNEQFFGPGTRLTVL.

This clonotype has a count of ten or more. J is TRBJ1-2 and V is TRBV12-3 or TRBV12-4; TRBD1 is a possible D gene (6 bases). Trimming removed 6 bases from V and 1 base from J, with 12 bases in between. The CDR3 contains 14 residues. The CDR3 sequence: CASSIHRVNYGYTF. CDR3 bases: TGTGCCAGCAGCATCCACAGGGTTAACTATGGCTACACCTTC.